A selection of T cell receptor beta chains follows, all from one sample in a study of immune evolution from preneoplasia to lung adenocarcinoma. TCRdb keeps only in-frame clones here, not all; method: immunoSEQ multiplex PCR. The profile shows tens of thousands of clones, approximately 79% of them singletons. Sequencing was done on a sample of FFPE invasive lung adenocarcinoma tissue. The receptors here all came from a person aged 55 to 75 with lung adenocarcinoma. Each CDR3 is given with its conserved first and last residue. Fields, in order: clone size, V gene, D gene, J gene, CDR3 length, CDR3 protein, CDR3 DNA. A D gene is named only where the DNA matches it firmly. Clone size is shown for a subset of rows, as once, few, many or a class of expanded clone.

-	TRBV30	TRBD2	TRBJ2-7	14	CAWSVGGSSYEQYF	TGTGCCTGGAGTGTAGGCGGGAGCTCCTACGAGCAGTACTTC
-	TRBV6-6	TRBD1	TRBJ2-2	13	CASSLGTAGELFF	TGTGCCAGCAGCCTCGGGACAGCCGGGGAGCTGTTTTTT
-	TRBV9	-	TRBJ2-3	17	CASSVAPPSQGTDTQYF	TGTGCCAGCAGCGTAGCCCCTCCTAGCCAGGGGACAGATACGCAGTATTTT
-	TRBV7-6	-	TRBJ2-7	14	CASSLGGLSYEQYF	TGTGCCAGCAGTCTCGGAGGCCTCTCCTACGAGCAGTACTTC
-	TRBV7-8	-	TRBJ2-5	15	CASSLAGGQQETQYF	TGTGCCAGCAGCTTAGCGGGGGGACAGCAAGAGACCCAGTACTTC
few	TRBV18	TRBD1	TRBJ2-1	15	CASSPLGQGRAEQFF	TGTGCCAGCTCACCTCTTGGACAGGGAAGGGCTGAGCAGTTCTTC
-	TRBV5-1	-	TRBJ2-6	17	CASSLVTGPIGANVLTF	TGCGCCAGCAGCTTGGTCACAGGGCCAATTGGGGCCAACGTCCTGACTTTC
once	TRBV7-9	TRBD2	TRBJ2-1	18	CASSLIYREGSSYNEQFF	TGTGCCAGCAGCTTGATCTACCGGGAGGGAAGCTCCTACAATGAGCAGTTCTTC
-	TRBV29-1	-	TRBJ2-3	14	CSVAEGDLTDTQYF	TGCAGCGTAGCAGAGGGGGACTTGACAGATACGCAGTATTTT
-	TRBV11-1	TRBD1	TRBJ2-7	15	CASSLDGTGGDEQYF	TGTGCCAGCAGCTTAGACGGGACAGGGGGCGACGAGCAGTACTTC
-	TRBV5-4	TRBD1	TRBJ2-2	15	CASSGADRGGGELFF	TGTGCCAGCAGCGGTGCGGACAGGGGGGGCGGGGAGCTGTTTTTT
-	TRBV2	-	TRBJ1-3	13	CASSQDVGNTIYF	TGTGCCAGCAGTCAGGACGTCGGAAACACCATATATTTT
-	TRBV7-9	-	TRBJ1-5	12	CASSLPLQPQHF	TGTGCCAGCAGCTTGCCGCTACAGCCCCAGCATTTT
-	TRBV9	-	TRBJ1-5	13	CASSVGSGPPQHF	TGTGCCAGCAGCGTAGGATCAGGTCCGCCCCAGCATTTT
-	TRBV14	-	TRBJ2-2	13	CASSPQATGELFF	TGTGCCAGCAGCCCCCAGGCCACCGGGGAGCTGTTTTTT